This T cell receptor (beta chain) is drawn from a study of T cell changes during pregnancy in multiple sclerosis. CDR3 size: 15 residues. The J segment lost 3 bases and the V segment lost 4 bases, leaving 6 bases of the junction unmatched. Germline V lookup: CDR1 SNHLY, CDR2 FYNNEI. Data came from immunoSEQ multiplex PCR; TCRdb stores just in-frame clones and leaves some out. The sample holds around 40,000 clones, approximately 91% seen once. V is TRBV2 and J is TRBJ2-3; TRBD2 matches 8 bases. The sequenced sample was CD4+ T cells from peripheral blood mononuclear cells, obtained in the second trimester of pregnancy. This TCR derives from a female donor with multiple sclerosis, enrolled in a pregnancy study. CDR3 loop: CASSGSGVSTDTQYF. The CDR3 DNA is TGTGCCAGCAGTGGTAGCGGGGTTTCGACAGATACGCAGTATTTT.